The T cell receptor (beta chain) described here comes from a study of blood T cell repertoires in COVID-19. Overall study: What the recovered Cohort 3 donors had was two negative PCRs, clearance, or symptom resolution. Samples of COVID-19 (acute and convalescent) were obtained from the United States, Italy and Spain. PBMCs, B-cell-depleted T cells, or T cells provided the cDNA or gDNA that made up the material.

V gave up 3 bases and J gave up 0 bases, with 21 bases separating them. Germline V CDR1 and CDR2: GTSNPN, SVGIG (reference sequence). The CDR3 runs to 18 residues. Donors were grouped by their self-reported clinical history. Method: immunoSEQ multiplex PCR; TCRdb's copy keeps in-frame clones and lacks some. Among 200,000 to 250,000 clones listed, roughly nine tenths were seen once. This TCR came from a woman between 45 and 65 years old in a cohort exposed to, infected with or recovered from COVID-19 (not recorded which). Input material: PBMCs or T cells enriched from blood (not recorded which). The chain is built from TRBV30 and TRBJ1-5; D remains ambiguous. The CDR3 coding sequence is TGTGCCTGGAGCGCCCACCGCCTACAGATATATAGCAATCAGCCCCAGCATTTT. It codes for CAWSAHRLQIYSNQPQHF.